This TCR beta chain came from a study of cytomegalovirus exposure and HLA in healthy donors. With 60 Vbeta and 13 Jbeta primers, the PCR was carried out. TCRdb's copy holds only in-frame clones and misses some; the assay was immunoSEQ multiplex PCR. The table records about 130,000 clones, about 83% of them present only once. Only one count was recorded for this clone. Its antigen is not identified. Regarding the study as a whole: Further analysis was carried out later, and it showed several of the most significant clusters appearing linked to common viral pathogens.

The sequenced sample consisted of PBMCs. The sequence derives from a girl aged 2 to 10 in good health and CMV-seronegative.

CDR3 protein: CASSYSSYSSYEQYF. CDR3 nucleotides: TGTGCCAGCAGTTACTCGAGCTATAGCTCCTACGAGCAGTACTTC. This chain connects TRBV6-5 to TRBJ2-7; unclear D gene. Trimming removed 0 bases at V and 0 bases at J, with 9 bases between. In germline, CDR1 is MNHEY, CDR2 SVGAGI. This CDR3 is built from 15 residues.